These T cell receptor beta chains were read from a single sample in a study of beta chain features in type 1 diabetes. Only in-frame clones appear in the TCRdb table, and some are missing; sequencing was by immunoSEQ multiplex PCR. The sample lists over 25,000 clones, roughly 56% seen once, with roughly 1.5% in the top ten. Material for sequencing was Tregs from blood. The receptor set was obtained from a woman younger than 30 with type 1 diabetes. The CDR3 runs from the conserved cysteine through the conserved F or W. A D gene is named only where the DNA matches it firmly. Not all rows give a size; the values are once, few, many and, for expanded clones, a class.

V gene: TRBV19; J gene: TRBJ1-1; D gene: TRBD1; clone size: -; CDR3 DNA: TGTGCCAGTAGTCCCGGACAGGGTAGCACTGAAGCTTTCTTT; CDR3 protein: CASSPGQGSTEAFF
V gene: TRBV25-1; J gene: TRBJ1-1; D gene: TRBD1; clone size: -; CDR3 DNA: TGTGCCAGCAGTGGGGGACCGGGACAGGGGATCACTGAAGCTTTCTTT; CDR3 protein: CASSGGPGQGITEAFF
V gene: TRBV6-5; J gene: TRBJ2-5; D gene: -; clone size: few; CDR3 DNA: TGTGCCAGCAGTTACTCGGGCCAGATGGAGACCCAGTACTTC; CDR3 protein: CASSYSGQMETQYF
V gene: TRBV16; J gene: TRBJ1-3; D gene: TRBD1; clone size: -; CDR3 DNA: TGTGCCAGCAGCCTGAAACAGGGGACTGGAAACACCATATATTTT; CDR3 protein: CASSLKQGTGNTIYF
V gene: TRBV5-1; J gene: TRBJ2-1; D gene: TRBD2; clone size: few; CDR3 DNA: TGCGCCAGCACCCTCCTGACTAGCGGGGGCAATGAGCAGTTCTTC; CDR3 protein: CASTLLTSGGNEQFF
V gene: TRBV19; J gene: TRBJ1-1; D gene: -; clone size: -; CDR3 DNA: TGTGCCAGCAGAGTCCTGGCAGGGCGAGTATTGAACACTGAAGCTTTCTTT; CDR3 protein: CASRVLAGRVLNTEAFF
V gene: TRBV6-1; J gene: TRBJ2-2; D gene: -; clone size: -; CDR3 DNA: TGTGCCAGCACGCGACTGACTACCGGGGAGCTGTTTTTT; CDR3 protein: CASTRLTTGELFF
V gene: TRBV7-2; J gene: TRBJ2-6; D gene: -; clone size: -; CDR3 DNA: TGTGCCAGCAGCTTAGGGGGCGGTGGGGCCAACGTCCTGACTTTC; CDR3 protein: CASSLGGGGANVLTF
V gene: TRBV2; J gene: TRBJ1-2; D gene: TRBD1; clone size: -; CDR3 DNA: TGTGCCAGCAGTGAGCGGACAGGGACTACCTATGGCTACACCTTC; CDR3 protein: CASSERTGTTYGYTF
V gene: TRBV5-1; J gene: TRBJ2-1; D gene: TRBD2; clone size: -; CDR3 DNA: TGCGCCAGCAGGTATACTAGCGGGGCCTACAATGAGCAGTTCTTC; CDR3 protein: CASRYTSGAYNEQFF
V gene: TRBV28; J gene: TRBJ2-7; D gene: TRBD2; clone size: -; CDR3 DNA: TGTGCCAGCAGTGCAACTAGCGGGGGGACCTTCTACGAGCAGTACTTC; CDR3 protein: CASSATSGGTFYEQYF
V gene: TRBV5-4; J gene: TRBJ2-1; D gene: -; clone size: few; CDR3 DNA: TGTGCCAGCAGCTTGGGTCCGACTAGTGGCAGTGAGCAGTTCTTC; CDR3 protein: CASSLGPTSGSEQFF
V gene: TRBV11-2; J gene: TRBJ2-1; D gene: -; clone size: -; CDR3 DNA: TGTGCCAGCACCATAGGGGGGGATGAGCAGTTCTTC; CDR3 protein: CASTIGGDEQFF
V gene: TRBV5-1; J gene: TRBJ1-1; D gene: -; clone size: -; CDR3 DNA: TGCGCCAGCAGCTTGGCAGGGAACACTGAAGCTTTCTTT; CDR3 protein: CASSLAGNTEAFF
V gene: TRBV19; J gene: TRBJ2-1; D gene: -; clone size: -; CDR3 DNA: TGTGCCAGTAGTAGGGGGTCCAACGGGGGTGAGCAGTTCTTC; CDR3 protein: CASSRGSNGGEQFF
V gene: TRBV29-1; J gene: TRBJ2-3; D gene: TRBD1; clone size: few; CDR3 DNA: TGCAGCGTTGAGAGTCAGGGGGCCACAGATACGCAGTATTTT; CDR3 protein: CSVESQGATDTQYF
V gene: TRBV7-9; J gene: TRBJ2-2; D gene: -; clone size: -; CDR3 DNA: TGTGCCAGCAGCCACCGGGATGGCGGTGGGGCGAACACCGGGGAGCTGTTTTTT; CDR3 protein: CASSHRDGGGANTGELFF
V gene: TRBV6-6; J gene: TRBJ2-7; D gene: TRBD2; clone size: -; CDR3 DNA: TGTGCCAGCTCCCCGGGGGGGACAACCTCCTACGAGCAGTACTTC; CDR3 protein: CASSPGGTTSYEQYF
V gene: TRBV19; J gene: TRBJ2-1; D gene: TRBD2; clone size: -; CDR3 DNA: TGTGCCAGTAGTTTAAACCCGCTAGCGGGAGGGCCAGGAAGGCAGTTCTTC; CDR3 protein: CASSLNPLAGGPGRQFF
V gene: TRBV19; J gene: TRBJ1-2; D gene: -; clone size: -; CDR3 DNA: TGTGCCAGTCGGGTCTCGGGAGAGAGCTATGGCTACACCTTC; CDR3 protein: CASRVSGESYGYTF
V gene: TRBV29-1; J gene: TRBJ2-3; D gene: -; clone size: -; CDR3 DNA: TGCAGCGTTGAAGAGAACTGGCGCGGAACAGATACGCAGTATTTT; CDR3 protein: CSVEENWRGTDTQYF
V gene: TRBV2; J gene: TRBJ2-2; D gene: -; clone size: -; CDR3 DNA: TGTGCCAGCAGCCGCACTATCACCGGGGAGCTGTTTTTT; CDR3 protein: CASSRTITGELFF
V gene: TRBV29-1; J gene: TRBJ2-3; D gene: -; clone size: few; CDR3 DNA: TGCAGCGTTGGTGAGGGGACTCGCACAGATACGCAGTATTTT; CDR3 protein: CSVGEGTRTDTQYF
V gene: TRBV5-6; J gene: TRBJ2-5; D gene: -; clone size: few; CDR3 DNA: TGTGCCAGCAGCTTGTTCCCGACAGGTCAAGAGACCCAGTACTTC; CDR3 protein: CASSLFPTGQETQYF
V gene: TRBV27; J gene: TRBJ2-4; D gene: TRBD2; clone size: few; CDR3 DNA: TGTGCCAGCAGTTTATCTGGGGCAACTAGCGGGGGGAACATTCAGTACTTC; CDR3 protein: CASSLSGATSGGNIQYF
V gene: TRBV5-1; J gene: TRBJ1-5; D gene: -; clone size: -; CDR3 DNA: TGCGCCAGCAGCTTGGAACCCAGGGGTAAGGGCAATCAGCCCCAGCATTTT; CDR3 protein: CASSLEPRGKGNQPQHF
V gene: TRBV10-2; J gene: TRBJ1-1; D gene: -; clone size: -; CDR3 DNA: TGCGCCAGCAGTGAGGTAGCTGGAGGGGCGGAGGCTTTCTTT; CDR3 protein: CASSEVAGGAEAFF
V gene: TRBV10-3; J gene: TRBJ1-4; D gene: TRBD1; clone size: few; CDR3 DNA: TGTGCCATCAGTGACAGGGGGGAAAAACTGTTTTTT; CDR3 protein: CAISDRGEKLFF